The entry below describes one T cell receptor beta chain. This entry belongs to a study of T cell responses to AZD1222 COVID-19 vaccine. Using immunoSEQ multiplex PCR, the repertoire was profiled, and TCRdb retains in-frame clones only, with some absent. This sample has some 200,000 clones, with 80% to 95% found just once. V lost 9 bases and J lost 2, with 13 bases in between. Germline lookup yields CDR1 ENHRY and CDR2 SYGVKD. The length of the CDR3 is 13 residues. The TCR sequence derives from an adult in good health. J is TRBJ1-2 and V is TRBV10-3, with TRBD1 as a possible D gene (6 bases). The sequencing used peripheral blood, collected on day 0 of AZD1222 vaccination. CDR3 in amino acids: CAIGQFANYGYTF. The DNA of the CDR3 is TGTGCCATAGGACAGTTTGCCAACTATGGCTACACCTTC.